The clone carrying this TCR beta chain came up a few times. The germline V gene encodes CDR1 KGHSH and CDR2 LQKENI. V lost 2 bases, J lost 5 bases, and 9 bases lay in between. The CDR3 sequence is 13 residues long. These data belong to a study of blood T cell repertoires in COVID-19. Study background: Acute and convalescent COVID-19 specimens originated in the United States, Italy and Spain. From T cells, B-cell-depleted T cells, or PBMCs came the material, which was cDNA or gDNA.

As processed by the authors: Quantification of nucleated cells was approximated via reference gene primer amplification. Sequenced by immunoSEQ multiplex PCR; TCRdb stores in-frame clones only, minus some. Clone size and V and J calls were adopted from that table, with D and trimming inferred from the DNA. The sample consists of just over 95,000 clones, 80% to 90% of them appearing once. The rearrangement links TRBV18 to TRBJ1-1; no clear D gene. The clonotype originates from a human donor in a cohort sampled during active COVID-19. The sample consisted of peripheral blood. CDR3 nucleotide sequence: TGTGCCAGCTCACCATCCGTTTTGACTGAAGCTTTCTTT. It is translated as CASSPSVLTEAFF. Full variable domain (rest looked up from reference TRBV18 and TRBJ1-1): NAGVMQNPRHLVRRRGQEARLRCSPMKGHSHVYWYRQLPEEGLKFMVYLQKENIIDESGMPKERFSAEFPKEGPSILRIQQVVRGDSAAYFCASSPSVLTEAFFGQGTRLTVV.